The following is a T cell receptor beta chain sequence with its context. Its antigen is unidentified. PCR primers comprised 60 Vbeta and 13 Jbeta primers. Using immunoSEQ multiplex PCR, the repertoire was profiled, and TCRdb retains in-frame clones only, with some absent. The sample yields more than 95,000 clones, 78% seen once. These data come from a study of cytomegalovirus exposure and HLA in healthy donors. Study outcomes and limitations: There were under 200 TCR beta chains listed as cytomegalovirus-associated. Earlier results showed most TCR beta V segments being productive about 87% or about 30% of the time. Later analysis showed most CMV-associated TCR beta chains appearing HLA-restricted. Later findings reportedly placed an Asian-associated ancestry cluster below the approximately 650-donor mean for N-insertions.

The CDR3 runs to 15 residues. Germline V lookup: CDR1 MGHDK, CDR2 SYGVNS. V shed 7 bases, J shed 5 bases, and the junction held 11 bases outside the gene matches. The chain has TRBV25-1 and TRBJ1-1; 9 positions agree with TRBD1. This clonotype was obtained from a man aged 25 to 40 in good health and CMV-seropositive. Material: PBMCs. As DNA, the CDR3 is TGTGCCAGCACTCCGGACAGGGGCGGTAGTACTGAAGCTTTCTTT. It is translated as CASTPDRGGSTEAFF.